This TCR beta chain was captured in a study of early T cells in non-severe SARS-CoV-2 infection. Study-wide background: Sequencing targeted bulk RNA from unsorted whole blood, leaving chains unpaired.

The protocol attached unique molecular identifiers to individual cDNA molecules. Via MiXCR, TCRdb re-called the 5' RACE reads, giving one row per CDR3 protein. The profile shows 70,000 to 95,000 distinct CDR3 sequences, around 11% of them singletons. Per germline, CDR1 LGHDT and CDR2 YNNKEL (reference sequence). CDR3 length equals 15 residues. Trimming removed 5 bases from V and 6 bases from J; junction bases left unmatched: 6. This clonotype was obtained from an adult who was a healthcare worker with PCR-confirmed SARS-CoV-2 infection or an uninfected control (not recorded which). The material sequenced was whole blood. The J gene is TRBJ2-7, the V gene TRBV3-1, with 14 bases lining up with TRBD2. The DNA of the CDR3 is TGTGCCAGCAGCTTCGGACTAGCGGGGGGAGGCGAGCAGTACTTC. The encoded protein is CASSFGLAGGGEQYF.